Given below is one T cell receptor beta chain in context. Its specific antigen is unknown. Base-call qualities are not available, and no considerably larger clone is one nucleotide away. This entry is derived from a study of T cell responses to AZD1222 COVID-19 vaccine (dated by TCRdb to the early 2020s). Context from the whole study: A total of approximately 240 trial participants underwent TCR sequencing, of whom under 220 had received two doses of AZD1222 and some 25 had received two doses of the MenACWY control vaccine. Trial participants were enrolled into age subgroups of 18-55, 56-69 and 70-plus years, which contained 148, 28 and 57 TCR-sequenced participants, respectively.

The V and J ends are trimmed by 0 bases and 6 bases, leaving 12 bases between them. As encoded in the germline V gene (reference sequence), CDR1 is GTSNPN while CDR2 is SVGIG. There are 14 amino acids in the CDR3, from cysteine to phenylalanine inclusive. The read is trimmed to its CDR3 DNA, 42 bases read in frame from base 1. What this sample's time point label stands for: about 28 days (+/-7) after the second vaccine dose. Because spike-specific TCR depth and breadth did not differ between the two schedules, AZD1222 recipients who got a second dose at roughly 4 weeks were pooled with those who got a second dose at roughly 12 weeks. Samples from vaccinated people were obtained from the UK trials COV001 and COV002, which included a single-blind randomized controlled phase 2/3 trial of AZD1222 (ChAdOx1 nCoV-19) in healthy adults. Trial participant PBMC samples were collected at day 0 and day 28 after the second dose for TCRbeta chain sequencing.

The CDR3 regions of human TCRbeta chains were analyzed by immunosequencing. The authors' pipeline ran thus. Repertoire TCRs were matched against a reference library of SARS-CoV-2-specific TCRs generated with the MIRA antigen-specificity platform. Breadth meant the fraction of unique TCRs that were SARS-CoV-2-associated, whereas depth meant the fraction of total T cells that were SARS-CoV-2-associated. Using the MIRA data, each spike-specific TCR was mapped to the spike region that the TCR reacts to and placed in a CD4 or CD8 class. Log10-transformed breadth and depth values were compared by one-way ANOVA with Sidak's multiple comparisons tests. TCRdb took this table from immuneACCESS and kept in-frame rearrangements with V and J called. Such tables lack part of the clones; where checked against another copy, unresolved V genes explain under half of the gap, and the rest is unexplained. The DNA gave D and trimming, while V, J and clone size come from that table. The sample records about 99,000 clones, 91% of which are singletons. The ten top clones hold around 8.3% of the sample.

Here is what the overall study found, with its caveats: Conclusions about previously exposed vaccinees are limited, since just five to seven AZD1222 recipients were seropositive for SARS-CoV-2 at baseline. No day 14 peak-response samples were available, so repertoires were characterized only after the peak T cell response. Nearly half of unique spike-specific TCRs reportedly recognized epitopes outside regions mutated in the B.1.351 and B.1.1.7 variants. The 56-69-year group was small, and its depth increase did not reach significance, likely because of low power. CD4 TCRs associated with the vaccine covered the entire spike protein, and the dominant responses were in regions 160-218 and 743-854. After two AZD1222 doses, both the breadth and the depth of spike-specific TCRs were significantly higher than at day 0 and than in MenACWY recipients. Participants were mostly white British and included more females than males, and it was suggested by the authors that clonal diversity may have been underestimated.

The TCR originated in an adult who received the AZD1222 COVID-19 vaccine. The chain joins TRBV30 to TRBJ1-5; the D gene is perhaps TRBD1, on 6 matching bases. The sequencing here drew on peripheral blood, taken 28 days after the second AZD1222 dose. This receptor carries the CDR3 CAWSVRQGSQPQHF. The nucleotide sequence reads as follows: TGTGCCTGGAGTGTACGGCAGGGGAGTCAGCCCCAGCATTTT.